This TCR beta chain stems from a study of blood T cell repertoires in COVID-19. Study as a whole: Samples representing acute and convalescent COVID-19 were sourced from the United States, Italy and Spain. From T cells, B-cell-depleted T cells, or PBMCs came the material, which was cDNA or gDNA.

Measured with immunoSEQ multiplex PCR; TCRdb has only the in-frame clones, and not every one. The repertoire includes about 150,000 clones, about four fifths of them detected once, and roughly 13% sits in the top ten. The V gene lost 3 bases and the J gene lost 2 bases, with 14 bases spanning the gap. Germline-derived CDR1 and CDR2 are KGHSH and LQKENI. The CDR3 length is 16 residues. This TCR was recovered from an elderly woman with acute or convalescent COVID-19. This sequence joins TRBV18 and TRBJ2-1; perhaps TRBD2 as D (6 bases). The sample consisted of peripheral blood. As DNA, the CDR3 is TGTGCCAGCTCACCTATTAGCGGAAATGCCTACAATGAGCAGTTCTTC. It is translated as CASSPISGNAYNEQFF.